The entry below describes one T cell receptor (beta chain). The sample comes from a study of control samples from healthy donors and cancer patients. Assay: immunoSEQ multiplex PCR; the TCRdb copy retains only in-frame clones and omits some. The sample holds approximately 97,000 clones, over 80% seen once. The V and J ends lost 0 bases and 5 bases respectively, with 11 bases between them. The CDR3 consists of 15 residues. This TCR derives from a man aged 25 to 40 in good health. The genes are TRBV23-1 and TRBJ1-5; a weak D match, TRBD1 (6 bases). TRBV23-1 qualifies as an ORF whose function is uncertain. Sequenced input: blood. CDR3 sequence (DNA): TGCGCCAGCAGTCAATCGGGGGGGGGCGATCAGCCCCAGCATTTT. Amino acids: CASSQSGGGDQPQHF.